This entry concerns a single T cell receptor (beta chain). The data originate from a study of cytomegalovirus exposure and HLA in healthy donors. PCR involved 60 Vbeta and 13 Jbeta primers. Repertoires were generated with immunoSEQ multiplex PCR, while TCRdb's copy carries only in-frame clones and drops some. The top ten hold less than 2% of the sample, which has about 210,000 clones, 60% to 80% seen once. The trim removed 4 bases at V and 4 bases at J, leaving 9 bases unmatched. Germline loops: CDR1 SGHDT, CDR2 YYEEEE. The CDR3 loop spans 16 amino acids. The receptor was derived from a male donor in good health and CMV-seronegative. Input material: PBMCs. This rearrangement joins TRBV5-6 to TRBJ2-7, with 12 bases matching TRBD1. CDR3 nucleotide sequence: TGTGCCAGCAGCCAAACCGGGACAGGGGGCTGGTACGAGCAGTACTTC. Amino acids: CASSQTGTGGWYEQYF. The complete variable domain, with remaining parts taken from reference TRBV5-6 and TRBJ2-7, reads DAGVTQSPTHLIKTRGQQVTLRCSPKSGHDTVSWYQQALGQGPQFIFQYYEEEERQRGNFPDRFSGHQFPNYSSELNVNALLLGDSALYLCASSQTGTGGWYEQYFGPGTRLTVT.